This T cell receptor (beta chain) appears in the sequencing data of a study of technical replicates of blood from several donors. Profiling relied on immunoSEQ multiplex PCR, and the TCRdb table lists in-frame clones only, not all of them. The sample yields over 50,000 clones, approximately 86% seen once. The CDR3 is made up of 15 amino acids. The germline V gene has CDR1 SGDLS and CDR2 YYNGEE. V was clipped by 4 bases and J by 3 bases; unmatched bases: 3. Source material: PBMCs. This rearrangement joins TRBV9 to TRBJ2-1, with 11 bases that match TRBD2. The sequence came from a human donor in good health. Some clones in this sample may be carry-over from other donors' samples. The CDR3 DNA is TGTGCCAGCAGCCTGACTAGCGGGATCTACAATGAGCAGTTCTTC. It specifies CASSLTSGIYNEQFF.